Below, one T cell receptor (beta chain) is given with its context. Source study methods: Reference gene primers were amplified, and this amplification served to estimate nucleated cell counts. Some clones are missing from TCRdb's copy, which holds only in-frame ones; the method was immunoSEQ multiplex PCR. V and J calls and clone size are copied from that table; D and trimming were computed from the DNA. The sample contains a few hundred thousand clones, roughly 87% of which appear only once. This sample was included in a study of blood T cell repertoires in COVID-19. Study at large: Samples came from the United States, Italy and Spain, spanning acute and convalescent COVID-19.

From germline, CDR1 is SGHTA and CDR2 FQGNSA. Trimming pared 5 bases from V and 3 bases from J, leaving 14 bases between. The CDR3 consists of 15 residues. This clonotype was obtained from a woman aged 40-49 years who had recovered from COVID-19. Sequencing was performed on peripheral blood. The rearrangement links TRBV7-2 to TRBJ1-3; D is perhaps TRBD1 (6 bases). Written as DNA, the CDR3 is TGTGCCAGCAGCCTGGGAGGGACATATGGAAACACCATATATTTT. As protein: CASSLGGTYGNTIYF.